This T cell receptor beta chain was sequenced for a study of T-cell memory formation after mild COVID-19. Overall study: TCR clusters were mostly donor specific.

This clonotype showed up just a few times. Its antigen is undetermined. CDR1 and CDR2 (germline): KGHSH, LQKENI. The CDR3 has 13 amino acids. Trimming stripped 1 base from V and 3 bases from J, with 6 bases between. TCRdb re-called the 5' RACE reads with MiXCR, one entry per CDR3 protein. The sample carries 400,000 to 500,000 distinct CDR3 sequences, more than 15% recorded once. The study's findings and limits: Those CD4+ clones that contracted were mainly in CM and EM (CD8+ ones in EMRA).

Input material: PBMCs or a T cell subset sorted from them (not recorded which). The chain joins TRBV18 to TRBJ2-5; tentatively, D is TRBD2 (6 bases). This sequence originates from a man between 18 and 35 years old who had mild COVID-19 (a few samples of this study predate the infection). Cell type and time point are not known. The CDR3 region is CASSPRLEETQYF. CDR3 in DNA: TGTGCCAGCTCACCACGACTAGAAGAGACCCAGTACTTC.